Presented here are 27 T cell receptor beta chains from one specimen sequenced in a study of T cells in localized non-small cell lung cancer (dated by TCRdb to between 2020 and 2021). Library creation used the immunoSEQ multiplex PCR assay. TCRdb obtained this table from immuneACCESS and retained in-frame rearrangements with V and J assigned. These tables miss some clones; where compared with another copy, unresolved V genes account for less than half of the shortfall, and the remainder is unexplained. The table for this sample lists just under 80,000 clones; around 84% of them were counted only once. Roughly 9% of the sample is taken by the ten largest. The input for sequencing was peripheral blood, taken before any cancer treatment. The origin of the receptors is a female donor of 60 years or more with stage I lung adenocarcinoma.

The J gene is TRBJ1-6, the V gene TRBV9, with 7 bases fitting TRBD1. With V trimmed by 2 bases and J by 10 bases, 6 bases remained unmatched. Germline V gives CDR1 SGDLS, CDR2 YYNGEE. CDR3 length: 14 amino acids. CDR3 sequence reads: CASSVGQGGSPLHF. CDR3 nucleotide sequence: TGTGCCAGCAGCGTTGGTCAGGGGGGGTCACCCCTCCACTTT. Looking up the rest from reference TRBV9 and TRBJ1-6 gives the full variable domain: DSGVTQTPKHLITATGQRVTLRCSPRSGDLSVYWYQQSLDQGLQFLIQYYNGEERAKGNILERFSAQQFPDLHSELNLSSLELGDSALYFCASSVGQGGSPLHFGNGTRLTVT.

This clone was seen once. The J gene is TRBJ2-7, the V gene TRBV7-6; TRBD1 aligns across 10 bases. Trimming took 6 bases from V and 5 from J; bases not matched to a gene: 7. CDR1 SGHVS and CDR2 FNYEAQ come from the germline V gene. The CDR3 has 14 amino acids. CDR3 residues: CASSRDRGWDEQYF. Written as DNA, the CDR3 is TGTGCCAGCAGTCGGGACAGGGGATGGGACGAGCAGTACTTC.

The chain has TRBV13 and TRBJ1-6, with 7 bases lining up with TRBD1. V lost 5 bases and J lost 0; bases outside the gene matches: 13. CDR3 length: 19 amino acids. Germline values: CDR1 PRHDT, CDR2 FYEKMQ (reference sequence). Written as DNA, the CDR3 is TGTGCCAGCAGCAGGGAGGGACAGTCGAGGAGCTCCTATAATTCACCCCTCCACTTT. This translates into CASSREGQSRSSYNSPLHF.

The chain couples TRBV6-1 to TRBJ2-1, with TRBD2 matching 7 bases. Germline trimming cut 2 bases from V and 6 bases from J; bases unmatched to any gene: 7. Germline V gene data show CDR1 as MNHNS and CDR2 as SASEGT. The CDR3 extends over 15 amino acids. CDR3 sequence reads: CASSEHSLAANEQFF. CDR3 sequence (DNA): TGTGCCAGCAGTGAACATTCGCTAGCGGCCAATGAGCAGTTCTTC.

On this clone itself: This specimen includes other DNA sequences encoding the same CDR3. V usage is TRBV4-1 and J usage is TRBJ1-2, with D possibly matching TRBD1 (6 bases). CDR1 is MGHRA, CDR2 YSYEKL, per germline. The CDR3 runs to 15 residues. The ends were cut back, 4 bases at V and 0 bases at J, with 12 bases in the middle. The CDR3: CASSPAGTTNYGYTF. Written as DNA, the CDR3 is TGCGCCAGCAGCCCGGCCGGGACAACTAACTATGGCTACACCTTC.

The rearrangement uses TRBV29-1 and TRBJ2-7; TRBD1 aligns across 8 bases. Per germline, CDR1 SQVTM and CDR2 ANQGSEA. This CDR3 is built from 12 residues. The junction had 7 bases not matched to a gene; V was cut back by 3 bases and J by 9 bases. In nucleotides, the CDR3 is TGCAGCGTTGAGGTACAGGGGGTTCGGCAGTACTTC. It encodes CSVEVQGVRQYF.

The gene calls are TRBV7-2 and TRBJ2-1, with D unresolved. The CDR3 length is 14 residues. V shed 2 bases and J shed 4 bases, with 9 bases lying between them. CDR1 and CDR2 from the germline V gene are SGHTA and FQGNSA. This CDR3 is CASSLTQVYNEQFF. CDR3 nucleotide sequence: TGTGCCAGCAGCTTAACCCAGGTTTACAATGAGCAGTTCTTC.

The genes are TRBV7-8 and TRBJ1-5; D is perhaps TRBD1 (6 bases). V was clipped by 5 bases and J by 0 bases, with 14 bases between them. The CDR3 is 16 amino acids. Germline CDR1 SGHVS, CDR2 FQNEAQ. CDR3 bases: TGTGCCAGCAGCATAGACAGGACAGATAGCAATCAGCCCCAGCATTTT. It translates to CASSIDRTDSNQPQHF. Full variable domain (missing parts from reference TRBV7-8 and TRBJ1-5): GAGVSQSPRYKVAKRGQDVALRCDPISGHVSLFWYQQALGQGPEFLTYFQNEAQLDKSGLPSDRFFAERPEGSVSTLKIQRTQQEDSAVYLCASSIDRTDSNQPQHFGDGTRLSIL.

This clone was found a few times. This chain links TRBV30 with TRBJ1-2; tentatively, D is TRBD1 (5 bases). Trimming removed 3 bases from V and 4 bases from J, with 15 bases in between. CDR1 and CDR2 (germline): GTSNPN, SVGIG (reference sequence). The CDR3 sequence is 14 residues long. The CDR3 loop is CAWRGMTTVYGYTF. Here the CDR3 DNA reads TGTGCCTGGAGGGGGATGACGACAGTCTATGGCTACACCTTC.

The CDR3 DNA is TGTGCCAGCACACCTAGGGGGACCGCGGGTGAAAAACTGTTTTTT. Protein product: CASTPRGTAGEKLFF. The chain carries TRBV2 and TRBJ1-4; a possible D gene is TRBD1 (6 bases). CDR1 is SNHLY, CDR2 FYNNEI, per germline. V lost 7 bases to trimming and J lost 7 bases, with 19 bases between them. The CDR3 contains 15 residues.

The rearrangement joins TRBV7-6 to TRBJ1-3; D remains ambiguous. The CDR3 runs to 12 residues. Germline V gene lookup returns CDR1 SGHVS and CDR2 FNYEAQ. Between the trimmed V and J ends, which lost 6 bases and 0 bases, there was a span of 3 bases. The CDR3 nucleotides are TGTGCCAGCAGGGACTCTGGAAACACCATATATTTT. Translated, it gives CASRDSGNTIYF.

This clone was detected once. This chain connects TRBV5-5 to TRBJ2-5; perhaps TRBD2 as D (5 bases). Germline values: CDR1 SGHKS, CDR2 YYEKEE (reference sequence). V shed 1 base and J shed 5 bases, with 18 bases lying between them. CDR3 size: 16 residues. The CDR3 loop reads CASSLYAGTPGETQYF. The CDR3 region has the DNA TGTGCCAGCAGCTTGTATGCCGGAACCCCGGGGGAGACCCAGTACTTC.

This chain joins TRBV7-8 and TRBJ2-3; D might be TRBD2 (5 bases). V was cut by 1 base and J by 2 bases, with 10 bases left in between. CDR3 size: 15 residues. Looked up from germline, CDR1 is SGHVS and CDR2 is FQNEAQ. DNA of the CDR3: TGTGCCAGCAGCTTAGGGACTGGGATCACAGATACGCAGTATTTT. It codes for CASSLGTGITDTQYF.

The J gene is TRBJ2-1, the V gene TRBV5-4; TRBD2 matches at 7 bases. J lost 7 bases, V lost 0 bases, and 7 bases had no gene match. CDR3 length: 15 amino acids. CDR1 and CDR2 (germline): SGHNT, YYREEE (reference sequence). This CDR3 is CASSLDWLADNEQFF. The CDR3 nucleotides read TGTGCCAGCAGCTTGGATTGGCTAGCGGATAATGAGCAGTTCTTC.

Written as DNA, the CDR3 is TGTGCCAGCAGCTCCGGGACAGGGGACACCGGGGAGCTGTTTTTT. Protein product: CASSSGTGDTGELFF. The gene calls are TRBV7-8 and TRBJ2-2; 10 nucleotides match TRBD1. This CDR3 region has 15 residues. Germline CDR1 is SGHVS and CDR2 is FQNEAQ. Germline trimming cut 4 bases from V and 3 bases from J; bases unmatched to any gene: 2.

This clone was recorded only once. CDR3 sequence (DNA): TGCGCCAGCAGCTTGGGGTGGGGGTCCTCTGGAAACACCATATATTTT. Protein: CASSLGWGSSGNTIYF. V gene TRBV5-1 combines with J gene TRBJ1-3; maybe TRBD1 (5 bases). Germline V gene data show CDR1 as SGHRS and CDR2 as YFSETQ. This CDR3 has 16 residues. Trimming pared 0 bases from V and 0 bases from J, leaving 10 bases between.

This chain uses TRBV5-1 with TRBJ2-3; no reliable D call. The CDR3 sequence is 14 residues long. Germline V gives CDR1 SGHRS, CDR2 YFSETQ. Trimming took 0 bases from V and 6 from J, leaving 11 bases between them. This chain's CDR3 is CASSLALGPDTQYF. CDR3 bases: TGCGCCAGCAGCTTGGCCCTGGGCCCTGATACGCAGTATTTT.

This chain connects TRBV27 to TRBJ2-1, with 13 bases lining up with TRBD2. V lost 3 bases and J lost 9; bases outside the gene matches: 8. From germline, CDR1 is MNHEY and CDR2 SMNVEV (reference sequence). This CDR3 is built from 16 residues. CDR3 sequence: CASSFLSGLAGFEQFF. CDR3 DNA: TGTGCCAGCAGTTTTTTATCGGGACTAGCGGGATTTGAGCAGTTCTTC.

The chain recombines TRBV19 with TRBJ1-5; D perhaps matches TRBD1 (6 bases). The CDR3 contains 14 residues. Germline values: CDR1 LNHDA, CDR2 SQIVND (reference sequence). V was clipped by 3 bases and J by 7 bases, with 13 bases between them. CDR3 coding DNA: TGTGCCAGTAGTATTCTACAGGGTGGACAGCCCCAGCATTTT. Translation: CASSILQGGQPQHF.

The chain recombines TRBV2 with TRBJ1-4; D is unresolved. The CDR3 runs to 14 residues. Germline-derived CDR1 and CDR2 are SNHLY and FYNNEI. Between the trimmed V and J ends, which lost 1 base and 8 bases, there was a span of 11 bases. CDR3 in DNA: TGTGCCAGCAGTGAAGAGGCCCCCGGAGAAAAACTGTTTTTT. It is translated as CASSEEAPGEKLFF. The variable domain in full, with the rest retrieved from reference TRBV2 and TRBJ1-4, is EPEVTQTPSHQVTQMGQEVILRCVPISNHLYFYWYRQILGQKVEFLVSFYNNEISEKSEIFDDQFSVERPDGSNFTLKIRSTKLEDSAMYFCASSEEAPGEKLFFGSGTQLSVL.

A remark on this clone: Possible read error: a much larger clone is one base away. This sample also contains other DNA sequences that code for the same CDR3. The chain joins TRBV7-9 to TRBJ1-4, with no clear D. In germline, CDR1 is SEHNR, CDR2 FQNEAQ (reference sequence). Trimming left V 2 bases short and J 15 bases short, with 16 bases between. The CDR3 runs to 13 residues. DNA for the CDR3: TGTGCCAGCAGCTTAACACCCGGGCCTGAATTGTTTTTT. It translates to CASSLTPGPELFF.

V is TRBV5-8 and J is TRBJ2-4; weak D call: TRBD2 (5 bases). Per the germline V gene, CDR1 is SGHTS and CDR2 is YDEGEE. The V gene lost 7 bases and the J gene lost 7 bases, with 21 bases spanning the gap. This CDR3 is 15 amino acids long. In nucleotides, the CDR3 is TGTGCCAGCGGAGGAAGTGTTCTCGGGTTTAACATTCAGTACTTC. This codes for CASGGSVLGFNIQYF.

V gene TRBV11-2 combines with J gene TRBJ2-7; TRBD1 is a possible D gene (6 bases). CDR1 is SGHAT, CDR2 FQNNGV, per germline. V lost 3 bases to trimming and J lost 6 bases, with 12 bases between them. The CDR3 is 13 residues long. The CDR3 region is CASSFSAGAEQYF. CDR3 nucleotide sequence: TGTGCCAGCAGCTTTTCCGCAGGGGCCGAGCAGTACTTC.

The rearrangement links TRBV30 to TRBJ2-3; perhaps TRBD2 as D (6 bases). Germline CDR1 is GTSNPN and CDR2 is SVGIG (reference sequence). Trimming removed 0 bases at V and 1 base at J, with 11 bases between. The CDR3 spans 15 residues. CDR3 coding DNA: TGTGCCTGGAGTGTAACCGGGGGTGGCACAGATACGCAGTATTTT. Translating it yields CAWSVTGGGTDTQYF.

This sequence joins TRBV7-2 and TRBJ2-5; TRBD1 matches at 8 bases. This CDR3 contains 13 residues. Losses at the gene ends were 8 bases for V and 4 bases for J; bases not matched to a gene: 6. The germline V gene has CDR1 SGHTA and CDR2 FQGNSA. In DNA, the CDR3 is TGTGCCAGCGGACAGGGCCCCGGAGAGACCCAGTACTTC. Its protein product is CASGQGPGETQYF. Using reference TRBV7-2 and TRBJ2-5 for the parts outside the CDR3, the full variable domain is GAGVSQSPSNKVTEKGKDVELRCDPISGHTALYWYRQSLGQGLEFLIYFQGNSAPDKSGLPSDRFSAERTGGSVSTLTIQRTQQEDSAVYLCASGQGPGETQYFGPGTRLLVL.

Note on this clone: The sample carries other DNA sequences with the same CDR3. This chain connects TRBV5-1 to TRBJ1-1; TRBD1 aligns across 8 bases. Trimming took 1 base from V and 0 from J; bases not matched to a gene: 2. The germline CDR1 and CDR2 sequences are SGHRS and YFSETQ. CDR3 length equals 15 residues. DNA for the CDR3: TGCGCCAGCAGCTTGACAGGGGGACTGAACACTGAAGCTTTCTTT. This gives the protein CASSLTGGLNTEAFF.

In its sample, this clone was seen many times. The rearrangement uses TRBV5-1 and TRBJ1-4, with D maybe TRBD1 (5 bases). There are 15 residues in the CDR3. V was cut by 4 bases and J by 2 bases, with 12 bases left in between. The germline V gene encodes CDR1 SGHRS and CDR2 YFSETQ. The CDR3 nucleotides read TGCGCCAGCAGCACGGGCAGGGCGACTAATGAAAAACTGTTTTTT. It specifies CASSTGRATNEKLFF. The full variable domain, with the rest looked up from reference TRBV5-1 and TRBJ1-4, is KAGVTQTPRYLIKTRGQQVTLSCSPISGHRSVSWYQQTPGQGLQFLFEYFSETQRNKGNFPGRFSGRQFSNSRSEMNVSTLELGDSALYLCASSTGRATNEKLFFGSGTQLSVL.